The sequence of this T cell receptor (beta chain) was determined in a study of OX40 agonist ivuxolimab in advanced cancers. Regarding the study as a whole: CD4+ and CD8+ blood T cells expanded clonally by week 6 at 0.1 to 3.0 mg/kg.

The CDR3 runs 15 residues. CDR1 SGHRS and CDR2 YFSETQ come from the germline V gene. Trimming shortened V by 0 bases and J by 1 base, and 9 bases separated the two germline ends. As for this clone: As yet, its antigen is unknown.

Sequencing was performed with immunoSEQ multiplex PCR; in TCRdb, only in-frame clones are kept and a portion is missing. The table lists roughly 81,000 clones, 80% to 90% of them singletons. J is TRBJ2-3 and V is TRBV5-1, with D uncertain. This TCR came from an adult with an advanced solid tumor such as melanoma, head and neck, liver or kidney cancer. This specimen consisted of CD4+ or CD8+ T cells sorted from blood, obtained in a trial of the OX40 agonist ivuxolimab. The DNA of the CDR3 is TGCGCCAGCAGCTTGGGTAGGACGGGCACAGATACGCAGTATTTT. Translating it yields CASSLGRTGTDTQYF.